This paragraph covers one TCR beta chain sequence. The data belong to a study of control samples from healthy donors and cancer patients. Repertoires were generated with immunoSEQ multiplex PCR, while TCRdb's copy carries only in-frame clones and drops some. The top ten clones hold almost 40% of a sample with around 130,000 clones, 89% of them seen once. Trimming at V came to 5 bases and at J to 12 bases, leaving 7 bases not matched to a gene. Germline V gene data show CDR1 as SGDLS and CDR2 as YYNGEE. The CDR3 spans 11 residues. Sequenced sample: blood. The V call is TRBV9, the J call TRBJ2-7, with 8 bases matching TRBD1. This TCR was recovered from a man aged 50 or older in good health. The CDR3 reads CASSNRQGLYF. The CDR3 DNA sequence: TGTGCCAGCAGTAATAGACAGGGGCTGTACTTC. Full variable domain (remainder filled in from reference TRBV9 and TRBJ2-7): DSGVTQTPKHLITATGQRVTLRCSPRSGDLSVYWYQQSLDQGLQFLIQYYNGEERAKGNILERFSAQQFPDLHSELNLSSLELGDSALYFCASSNRQGLYFGPGTRLTVT.